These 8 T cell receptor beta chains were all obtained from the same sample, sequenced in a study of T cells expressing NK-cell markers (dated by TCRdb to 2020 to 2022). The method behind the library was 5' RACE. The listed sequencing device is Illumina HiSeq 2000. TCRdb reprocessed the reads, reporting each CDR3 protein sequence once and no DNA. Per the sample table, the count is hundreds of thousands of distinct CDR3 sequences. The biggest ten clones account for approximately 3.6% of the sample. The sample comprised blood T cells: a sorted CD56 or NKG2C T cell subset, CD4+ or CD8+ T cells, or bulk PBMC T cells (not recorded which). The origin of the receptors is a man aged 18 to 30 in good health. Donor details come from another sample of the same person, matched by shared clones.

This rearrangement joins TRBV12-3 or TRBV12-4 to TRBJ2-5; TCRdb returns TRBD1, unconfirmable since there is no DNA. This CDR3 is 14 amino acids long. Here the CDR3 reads CASSPGRDLETQYF.

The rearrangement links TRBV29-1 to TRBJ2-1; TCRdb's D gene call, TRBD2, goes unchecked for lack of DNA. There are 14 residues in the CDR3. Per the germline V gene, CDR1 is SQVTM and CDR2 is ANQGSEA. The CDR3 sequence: CSVSNTGTMNEQFF.

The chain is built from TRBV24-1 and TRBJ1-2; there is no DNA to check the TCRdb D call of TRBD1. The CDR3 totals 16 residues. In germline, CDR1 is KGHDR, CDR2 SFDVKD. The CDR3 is CATSDPGTGGSNGYTF.

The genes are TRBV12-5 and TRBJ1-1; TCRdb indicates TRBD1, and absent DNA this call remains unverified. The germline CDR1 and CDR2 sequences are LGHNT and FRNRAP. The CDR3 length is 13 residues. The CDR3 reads CASGLVLGGEAFF.

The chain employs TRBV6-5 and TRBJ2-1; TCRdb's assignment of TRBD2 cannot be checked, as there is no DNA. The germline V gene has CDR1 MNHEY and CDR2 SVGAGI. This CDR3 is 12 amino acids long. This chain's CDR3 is CASRRTGNEQFF.

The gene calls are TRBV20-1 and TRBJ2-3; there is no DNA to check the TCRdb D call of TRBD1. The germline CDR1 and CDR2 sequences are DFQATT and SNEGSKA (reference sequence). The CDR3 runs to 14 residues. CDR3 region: CSARVATGTDTQYF.

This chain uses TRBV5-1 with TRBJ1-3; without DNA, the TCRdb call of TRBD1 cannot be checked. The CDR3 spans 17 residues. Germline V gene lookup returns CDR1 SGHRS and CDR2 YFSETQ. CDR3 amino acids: CASGRTGGRGAGNTIYF.

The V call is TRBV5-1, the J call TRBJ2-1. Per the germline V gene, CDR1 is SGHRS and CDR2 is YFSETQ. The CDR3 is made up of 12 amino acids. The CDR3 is CASSLSMNEQFF.